This is a list of T cell receptor beta chains from one sample in a study of cytomegalovirus exposure and HLA in healthy donors. Using immunoSEQ multiplex PCR, the repertoire was profiled, and TCRdb retains in-frame clones only, with some absent. Here the sample spans approximately 150,000 clones, about 80% being singletons. The sample taken for sequencing was PBMCs. The receptor source for this set is a man aged 25-45 years in good health and CMV-seropositive. CDR3s include the opening cysteine and the closing phenylalanine or tryptophan. Each record gives: clone size, D gene, V gene, J gene, CDR3 protein, CDR3 DNA. A D gene is named only where the DNA matches it firmly. Clone size is stated in some rows and not others, as once, few, many or a class when expanded.

size: .; D: .; V: TRBV15; J: TRBJ2-3; CDR3: CATSWSVQGPDTQYF; DNA: TGTGCCACCAGCTGGAGCGTACAGGGCCCAGATACGCAGTATTTT
size: .; D: .; V: TRBV4-3; J: TRBJ1-6; CDR3: CASSQSARVNSPLHF; DNA: TGCGCCAGCAGCCAATCGGCCAGGGTTAATTCACCCCTCCACTTT
size: .; D: TRBD2; V: TRBV6-5; J: TRBJ2-2; CDR3: CASRDSGGTGELFF; DNA: TGTGCCAGCAGAGATAGCGGGGGCACCGGGGAGCTGTTTTTT
size: .; D: .; V: TRBV27; J: TRBJ1-4; CDR3: CASSLSIRAGAVRLFF; DNA: TGTGCCAGCAGTTTATCGATCCGGGCGGGGGCAGTTCGACTGTTTTTT
size: .; D: .; V: TRBV11-2; J: TRBJ1-1; CDR3: CASSLLGEAFF; DNA: TGTGCCAGCAGCTTACTCGGGGAAGCTTTCTTT
size: .; D: .; V: TRBV7-2; J: TRBJ1-2; CDR3: CASSLGPDYGYTF; DNA: TGTGCCAGCAGCTTAGGCCCAGATTATGGCTACACCTTC
size: .; D: .; V: TRBV28; J: TRBJ2-7; CDR3: CASSSTSTYEQYF; DNA: TGTGCCAGCAGTTCTACGTCGACCTACGAGCAGTACTTC
size: .; D: TRBD2; V: TRBV29-1; J: TRBJ2-3; CDR3: CSGSGGATDTQYF; DNA: TGCAGCGGCAGCGGGGGGGCTACAGATACGCAGTATTTT
size: .; D: TRBD1; V: TRBV13; J: TRBJ2-7; CDR3: CASSYLGQGYEQYF; DNA: TGTGCCAGCAGTTATTTAGGACAGGGGTACGAGCAGTACTTC
size: few; D: .; V: TRBV7-9; J: TRBJ2-1; CDR3: CASSLVESVNEQFF; DNA: TGTGCCAGCAGCTTGGTTGAATCGGTAAATGAGCAGTTCTTC
size: .; D: .; V: TRBV4-1; J: TRBJ2-5; CDR3: CASSQVSQETQYF; DNA: TGCGCCAGCAGCCAAGTCAGTCAAGAGACCCAGTACTTC
size: .; D: TRBD1; V: TRBV27; J: TRBJ2-7; CDR3: CASSSDRERLEQYF; DNA: TGTGCCAGCAGTTCGGACAGGGAGCGTCTCGAGCAGTACTTC
size: .; D: .; V: TRBV9; J: TRBJ1-6; CDR3: CASQTDINSPLHF; DNA: TGTGCCAGCCAAACAGATATTAATTCACCCCTCCACTTT
size: few; D: TRBD1; V: TRBV2; J: TRBJ2-7; CDR3: CASRDRGFDEQYF; DNA: TGTGCCAGCAGAGACAGGGGGTTCGACGAGCAGTACTTC
size: .; D: .; V: TRBV23-1; J: TRBJ1-2; CDR3: CASSQRKSGFPGYTF; DNA: TGCGCCAGCAGTCAACGTAAATCAGGGTTTCCTGGCTACACCTTC
size: .; D: .; V: TRBV15; J: TRBJ2-7; CDR3: CATSRDQLSSVHEQYF; DNA: TGTGCCACCAGCAGAGATCAACTATCGTCCGTCCACGAGCAGTACTTC
size: few; D: .; V: TRBV25-1; J: TRBJ2-5; CDR3: CASSGPGAKETQYF; DNA: TGTGCCAGCAGTGGGCCAGGGGCAAAGGAGACCCAGTACTTC
size: .; D: .; V: TRBV27; J: TRBJ1-3; CDR3: CASSLGGSGNTIYF; DNA: TGTGCCAGCAGTTTAGGGGGCTCGGGAAACACCATATATTTT
size: .; D: TRBD1; V: TRBV19; J: TRBJ1-1; CDR3: CASSIGQGRTEAFF; DNA: TGTGCCAGTAGTATAGGACAGGGACGCACTGAAGCTTTCTTT
size: .; D: .; V: TRBV27; J: TRBJ2-3; CDR3: CASSLDLPSRTDTQYF; DNA: TGTGCCAGCAGTCTCGATCTACCGTCTCGCACAGATACGCAGTATTTT
size: few; D: .; V: TRBV4-3; J: TRBJ1-4; CDR3: CASSQEGKGTNEKLFF; DNA: TGCGCCAGCAGCCAAGAAGGGAAGGGGACTAATGAAAAACTGTTTTTT
size: .; D: .; V: TRBV10-3; J: TRBJ2-7; CDR3: CAISERQSYEQYF; DNA: TGTGCCATCAGTGAGCGACAGTCCTACGAGCAGTACTTC
size: few; D: .; V: TRBV5-4; J: TRBJ1-5; CDR3: CASSRAGSNQPQHF; DNA: TGTGCCAGCAGCCGCGCGGGTAGCAATCAGCCCCAGCATTTT
size: .; D: TRBD2; V: TRBV7-2; J: TRBJ2-5; CDR3: CASSLRGDYRTQYF; DNA: TGTGCCAGCAGCCTCAGAGGGGACTACCGGACCCAGTACTTC
size: .; D: .; V: TRBV5-1; J: TRBJ1-6; CDR3: CASRFGGTNSPLHF; DNA: TGCGCCAGCAGGTTCGGAGGCACCAATTCACCCCTCCACTTT
size: .; D: .; V: TRBV5-1; J: TRBJ1-6; CDR3: CASSLRQDGNSPLHF; DNA: TGCGCCAGCAGCTTGCGACAGGATGGAAATTCACCCCTCCACTTT
size: .; D: TRBD1; V: TRBV6-5; J: TRBJ1-4; CDR3: CASSYSGTGEEKLFF; DNA: TGTGCCAGCAGTTACTCTGGGACAGGAGAGGAAAAACTGTTTTTT
size: .; D: .; V: TRBV7-6; J: TRBJ2-7; CDR3: CASSLATVDTSYEQYF; DNA: TGTGCCAGCAGCTTGGCGACCGTGGACACCTCCTACGAGCAGTACTTC
size: .; D: .; V: TRBV5-4; J: TRBJ2-5; CDR3: CASSLRGASETQYF; DNA: TGTGCCAGCAGCTTACGGGGGGCGTCAGAGACCCAGTACTTC
size: few; D: .; V: TRBV28; J: TRBJ2-7; CDR3: CASSFSQGGRNEQYF; DNA: TGTGCCAGCAGTTTCTCACAGGGGGGGCGTAACGAGCAGTACTTC
size: .; D: .; V: TRBV6-4; J: TRBJ1-5; CDR3: CASSEGEGNQPQHF; DNA: TGTGCCAGCAGTGAGGGGGAGGGCAATCAGCCCCAGCATTTT
size: .; D: TRBD2; V: TRBV25-1; J: TRBJ2-2; CDR3: CASSPTGGLGELFF; DNA: TGTGCCAGCAGTCCGACGGGAGGTCTCGGGGAGCTGTTTTTT